Listed here are 3 T cell receptor beta chains from one sample, sequenced in a study of blood T cell repertoires in COVID-19. Generated by immunoSEQ multiplex PCR, the TCRdb table keeps only in-frame clones and is missing some. The data contain more than 90,000 clones, 85% of them seen just once; the ten biggest clones take up 1.5% to 2%. Sample: peripheral blood. The receptor set was obtained from a woman aged 70-85 years with active or convalescent COVID-19.

This clone occurred once. J is TRBJ2-5 and V is TRBV5-5; TRBD2 is a possible D gene (6 bases). The germline V gene has CDR1 SGHKS and CDR2 YYEKEE (reference sequence). V shed 4 bases and J shed 2 bases, with 15 bases lying between them. The CDR3 consists of 15 residues. CDR3 sequence reads: CASSRSRDGQETQYF. The CDR3 DNA is TGTGCCAGCAGCCGTTCGCGGGACGGTCAAGAGACCCAGTACTTC.

The rearrangement joins TRBV10-1 to TRBJ2-1, with 7 bases matching TRBD2. The germline V gene encodes CDR1 WNHNN and CDR2 SYGVQD (reference sequence). Trimming at V came to 2 bases and at J to 8 bases, leaving 6 bases not matched to a gene. The CDR3 is 14 amino acids. The CDR3 region is CASSERASGDEQFF. The CDR3 DNA reads as TGCGCCAGCAGTGAGCGGGCTAGCGGCGATGAGCAGTTCTTC.

This clone showed up just once. The rearrangement uses TRBV19 and TRBJ1-2; TRBD1 matches 7 bases. The CDR3 sequence is 14 residues long. Losses at the gene ends were 4 bases for V and 8 bases for J; bases not matched to a gene: 10. Germline loops: CDR1 LNHDA, CDR2 SQIVND (reference sequence). CDR3 sequence (DNA): TGTGCCAGTAGTACGCGACAGGGCTTGAAAGGCTACACCTTC. Translating gives CASSTRQGLKGYTF.